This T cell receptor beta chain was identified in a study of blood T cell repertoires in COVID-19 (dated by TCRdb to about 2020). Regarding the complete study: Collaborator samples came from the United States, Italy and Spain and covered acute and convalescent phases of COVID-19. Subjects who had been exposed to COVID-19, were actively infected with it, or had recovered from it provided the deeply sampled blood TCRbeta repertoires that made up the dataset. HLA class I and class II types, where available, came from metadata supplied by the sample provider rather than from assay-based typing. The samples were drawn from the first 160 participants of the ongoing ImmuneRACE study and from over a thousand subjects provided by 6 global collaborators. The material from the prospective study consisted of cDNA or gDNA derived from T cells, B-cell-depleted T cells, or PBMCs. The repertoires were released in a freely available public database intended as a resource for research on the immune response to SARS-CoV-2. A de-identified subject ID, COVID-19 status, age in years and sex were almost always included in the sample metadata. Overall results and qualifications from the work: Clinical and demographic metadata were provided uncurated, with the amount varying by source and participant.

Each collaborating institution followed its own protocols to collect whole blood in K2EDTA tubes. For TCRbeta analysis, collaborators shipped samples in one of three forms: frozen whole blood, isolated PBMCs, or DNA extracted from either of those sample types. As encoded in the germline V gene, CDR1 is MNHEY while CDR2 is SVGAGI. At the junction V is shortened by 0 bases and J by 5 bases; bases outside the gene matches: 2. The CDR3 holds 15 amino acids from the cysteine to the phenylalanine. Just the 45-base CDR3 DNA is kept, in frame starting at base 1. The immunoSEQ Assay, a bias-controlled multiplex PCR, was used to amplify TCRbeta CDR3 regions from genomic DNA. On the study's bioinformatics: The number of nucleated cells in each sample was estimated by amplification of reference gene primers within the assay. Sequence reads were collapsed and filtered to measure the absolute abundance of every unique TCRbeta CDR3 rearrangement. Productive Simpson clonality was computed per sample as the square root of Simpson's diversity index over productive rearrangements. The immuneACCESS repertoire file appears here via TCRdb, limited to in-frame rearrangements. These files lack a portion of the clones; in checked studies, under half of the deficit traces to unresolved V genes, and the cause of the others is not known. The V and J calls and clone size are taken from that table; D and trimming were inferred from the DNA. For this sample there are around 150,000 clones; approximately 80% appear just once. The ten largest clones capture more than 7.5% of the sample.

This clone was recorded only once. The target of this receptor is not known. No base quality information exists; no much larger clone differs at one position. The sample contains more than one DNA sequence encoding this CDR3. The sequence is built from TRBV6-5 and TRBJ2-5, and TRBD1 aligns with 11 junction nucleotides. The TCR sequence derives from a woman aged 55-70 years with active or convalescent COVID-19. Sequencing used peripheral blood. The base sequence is TGTGCCAGCAGTTACTCTGGGACAGGGGGGGAGACCCAGTACTTC. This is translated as CASSYSGTGGETQYF.